The rows below give T cell receptor beta chains drawn from one sample of a study of tumor and adjacent non-tumor tissue in lung cancer. TCRdb processed the multiplex PCR reads anew with MiXCR; each CDR3 protein has one entry. The sample carries 60,000 or so distinct CDR3 sequences, around two thirds recorded once. Sequencing input: distant non-tumor lung tissue. These receptors were obtained from a man between 65 and 85 years old with non-small cell lung cancer. CDR3s include the opening cysteine and the closing phenylalanine or tryptophan. A D gene is named only where the DNA matches it firmly. Clone size is stated in some rows and not others, as once, few, many or a class when expanded.

NA,TRBD2,TRBJ2-1,TRBV25-1,CASSEAGTSGSAGEQFF,TGTGCCAGCAGTGAAGCCGGAACTAGCGGGAGTGCGGGCGAGCAGTTCTTC
NA,TRBD1,TRBJ1-1,TRBV12-3/TRBV12-4,CASSRTGSDKAFF,TGTGCCAGTAGCCGGACAGGGAGTGACAAAGCTTTCTTT
many,NA,TRBJ1-5,TRBV11-2,CASSLAPEGPQHF,TGTGCCAGCAGCTTAGCACCCGAGGGGCCCCAGCATTTT
many,TRBD2,TRBJ2-5,TRBV28,CASSPGGRVETQYF,TGTGCCAGCAGTCCGGGCGGGAGAGTAGAGACCCAGTACTTC
NA,NA,TRBJ2-2,TRBV11-2,CASGRHGTGELFF,TGTGCCAGCGGGCGACATGGGACCGGGGAGCTGTTTTTT
many,NA,TRBJ2-7,TRBV30,CAWNRETVRYEQYF,TGTGCCTGGAATAGGGAGACGGTTAGGTACGAGCAGTACTTC
NA,NA,TRBJ2-1,TRBV11-3,CASSLAIGKFNEQFF,TGTGCCAGCAGCTTAGCAATCGGGAAGTTCAATGAGCAGTTCTTC
few,NA,TRBJ2-5,TRBV21-1,CASGKWTGGETQYF,TGTGCCAGCGGCAAATGGACAGGGGGAGAGACCCAGTACTTC
many,TRBD1,TRBJ2-7,TRBV24-1,CATSDTGQGGYEQYF,TGTGCCACCAGTGATACAGGACAGGGGGGATACGAGCAGTACTTC
NA,NA,TRBJ2-5,TRBV12-3/TRBV12-4,CASSLRQGGETQNF,TGTGCCAGTAGTTTAAGACAGGGCGGGGAGACCCAGAACTTC
NA,NA,TRBJ1-1,TRBV6-5,CAIKGAWRDTETFF,TGTGCCATCAAAGGGGCCTGGAGAGACACTGAAACTTTCTTT
NA,TRBD1,TRBJ2-1,TRBV11-2,CTSNSQGALYNEQFF,TGTACCAGCAACTCACAGGGGGCGCTTTACAATGAGCAGTTCTTC
many,NA,TRBJ2-5,TRBV4-2,CASSQEETQYF,TGTGCCAGCAGCCAAGAAGAGACCCAGTACTTC
once,NA,TRBJ2-7,TRBV29-1,CSAKVGQSSEQYF,TGCAGCGCCAAAGTGGGGCAGTCCAGCGAGCAGTACTTC
NA,NA,TRBJ2-1,TRBV5-5,CASTLSQGGGQQFF,TGTGCCAGCACCTTGTCCCAGGGGGGTGGCCAGCAGTTCTTC
many,TRBD1,TRBJ1-2,TRBV6-5,CASRPPAGTGAGYTF,TGTGCCAGCAGACCCCCCGCCGGGACAGGGGCTGGCTACACCTTC
NA,NA,TRBJ2-6,TRBV11-2,CASNNRDLGSGANVLTF,TGTGCCAGCAACAACCGGGACCTAGGCTCTGGGGCCAACGTCCTGACTTTC
NA,TRBD1,TRBJ2-7,TRBV6-6,CASTLDRGLYKQYF,TGTGCCAGCACCTTAGACAGGGGGCTTTACAAGCAGTACTTC
NA,NA,TRBJ1-4,TRBV29-1,CSVVVQRNEKMFF,TGCAGCGTTGTAGTCCAGCGGAATGAAAAAATGTTTTTT
many,NA,TRBJ1-1,TRBV12-3/TRBV12-4,CASRMAGQTQAFF,TGTGCCAGCAGAATGGCCGGACAGACTCAAGCTTTCTTT
many,NA,TRBJ2-3,TRBV12-3/TRBV12-4,CASSSEPGLRGTDTQYF,TGTGCCAGCAGTTCAGAACCGGGACTTAGAGGCACAGATACGCAGTATTTT